This T cell receptor beta chain appears in the sequencing data of a study of technical replicates of blood from a few donors. The table came from immunoSEQ multiplex PCR; TCRdb's copy has only in-frame clones and leaves some out. This sample has about 16,000 clones, with about 89% found just once. Per the germline V gene, CDR1 is MNHNS and CDR2 is SASEGT. The CDR3 runs to 14 residues. The V and J ends lost 7 bases and 8 bases, in that order; junction bases with no gene match: 7. The chain recombines TRBV6-1 with TRBJ1-4, with TRBD1 identical over 10 bases. The sequence was collected from a human donor in good health. Source material: PBMCs. The CDR3 DNA is TGTGCCAGCATTAGGGACAGGGGCGGGGAAAAACTGTTTTTT. This translates into CASIRDRGGEKLFF.